These T cell receptor beta chains were read from a single sample in a study of T cell changes during pregnancy in multiple sclerosis. Clones were read by immunoSEQ multiplex PCR, and TCRdb kept only the in-frame ones, dropping some. The data contain about 64,000 clones, about 90% of them singletons. The sequencing used peripheral blood, collected in the second trimester of pregnancy. These receptors were taken from a female donor in good health, enrolled as a control in a pregnancy study. The CDR3 runs from the conserved cysteine through the conserved F or W. Each record gives: J gene, D gene, clone size, V gene, CDR3 DNA, CDR3 protein. D genes are given only for firm matches. Clone sizes are given selectively: once, few, many, or a class where the clone is expanded.

j_gene: TRBJ1-1; d_gene: .; abundance: .; v_gene: TRBV5-1; CDR3nt: TGCGCCAGCAGCTTGTATACCCCCTCGACAGAAACAGAAGCTTTCTTT; CDR3aa: CASSLYTPSTETEAFF
j_gene: TRBJ2-1; d_gene: TRBD2; abundance: .; v_gene: TRBV5-1; CDR3nt: TGCGCCAGCAGCTTGGGCTGGGGCGGGGGCTCCTACAATGAGCAGTTCTTC; CDR3aa: CASSLGWGGGSYNEQFF
j_gene: TRBJ1-1; d_gene: .; abundance: .; v_gene: TRBV7-8; CDR3nt: TGTGCCAGCAGCTTAGGGGGTACCGGGAGGCAAAACACTGAAGCTTTCTTT; CDR3aa: CASSLGGTGRQNTEAFF
j_gene: TRBJ1-5; d_gene: TRBD1; abundance: once; v_gene: TRBV9; CDR3nt: TGTGCCAGCAGCTTTGGACAGGGGGTTAATCAGCCCCAGCATTTT; CDR3aa: CASSFGQGVNQPQHF
j_gene: TRBJ1-2; d_gene: TRBD1; abundance: .; v_gene: TRBV28; CDR3nt: TGTGCCAGCAGTCTGTCGGGACAGAACTATGGCTACACCTTC; CDR3aa: CASSLSGQNYGYTF
j_gene: TRBJ2-7; d_gene: .; abundance: .; v_gene: TRBV18; CDR3nt: TGTGCCAGCTCACCAAATCCAGGACGGGACTACGAGCAGTACTTC; CDR3aa: CASSPNPGRDYEQYF
j_gene: TRBJ2-1; d_gene: TRBD2; abundance: .; v_gene: TRBV5-1; CDR3nt: TGCGCCAGCGGGAGGGACGGAAGGGCCTACAATGAGCAGTTCTTC; CDR3aa: CASGRDGRAYNEQFF
j_gene: TRBJ1-1; d_gene: .; abundance: .; v_gene: TRBV14; CDR3nt: TGTGCCAGCAGCTCTCGGGGGTGGGGGACTGAAGCTTTCTTT; CDR3aa: CASSSRGWGTEAFF
j_gene: TRBJ2-3; d_gene: TRBD2; abundance: .; v_gene: TRBV5-4; CDR3nt: TGTGCCAGCAGCCCCGGGGGACTAGCGGGGGCCGTAGATACGCAGTATTTT; CDR3aa: CASSPGGLAGAVDTQYF
j_gene: TRBJ1-1; d_gene: .; abundance: few; v_gene: TRBV30; CDR3nt: TGTGCCTGGAGCACGGCCCTCAGGGCTGAAGCTTTCTTT; CDR3aa: CAWSTALRAEAFF
j_gene: TRBJ2-1; d_gene: .; abundance: .; v_gene: TRBV5-8; CDR3nt: TGTGCCAGCAGCTCCTTGTGGAGGGGTAGCTACAATGAGCAGTTCTTC; CDR3aa: CASSSLWRGSYNEQFF
j_gene: TRBJ2-1; d_gene: TRBD2; abundance: .; v_gene: TRBV9; CDR3nt: TGTGCCAGCAGCCCCCAGGGAGCGGGGGCCACAATAGGGTTCTTC; CDR3aa: CASSPQGAGATIGFF
j_gene: TRBJ2-1; d_gene: TRBD2; abundance: .; v_gene: TRBV5-1; CDR3nt: TGCCCCCGGGGGGGGGACCCCTCCTACAATGAGCAGTTCTTC; CDR3aa: CPRGGDPSYNEQFF
j_gene: TRBJ2-7; d_gene: TRBD2; abundance: .; v_gene: TRBV27; CDR3nt: TGTGCCAGCAGTCCCGGACTAGCGGGAGCCGGAGAGCAGTACTTC; CDR3aa: CASSPGLAGAGEQYF
j_gene: TRBJ1-5; d_gene: .; abundance: .; v_gene: TRBV27; CDR3nt: TGTGCCAGCAGTCCCGAGGACAGCGCGAATCAGCCCCAGCATTTT; CDR3aa: CASSPEDSANQPQHF
j_gene: TRBJ2-7; d_gene: .; abundance: .; v_gene: TRBV11-3; CDR3nt: TGTGCCAGCAGCCGGGACTCGACGCGCTACGAGCAGTACTTC; CDR3aa: CASSRDSTRYEQYF
j_gene: TRBJ1-4; d_gene: .; abundance: .; v_gene: TRBV28; CDR3nt: TGTGCCAGCAGTGGCCAAGATGCAACTAATGAAAAACTGTTTTTT; CDR3aa: CASSGQDATNEKLFF